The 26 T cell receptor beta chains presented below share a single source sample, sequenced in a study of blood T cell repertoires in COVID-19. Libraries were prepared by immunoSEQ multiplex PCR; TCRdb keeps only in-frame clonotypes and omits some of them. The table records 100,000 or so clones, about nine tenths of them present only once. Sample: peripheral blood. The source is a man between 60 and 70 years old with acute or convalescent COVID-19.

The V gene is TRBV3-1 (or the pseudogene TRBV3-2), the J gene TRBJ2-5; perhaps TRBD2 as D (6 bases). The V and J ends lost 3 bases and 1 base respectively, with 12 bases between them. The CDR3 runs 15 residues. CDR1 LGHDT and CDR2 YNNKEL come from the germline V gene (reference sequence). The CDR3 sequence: CASSQAHGGQETQYF. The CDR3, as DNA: TGTGCCAGCAGCCAGGCCCACGGGGGCCAAGAGACCCAGTACTTC.

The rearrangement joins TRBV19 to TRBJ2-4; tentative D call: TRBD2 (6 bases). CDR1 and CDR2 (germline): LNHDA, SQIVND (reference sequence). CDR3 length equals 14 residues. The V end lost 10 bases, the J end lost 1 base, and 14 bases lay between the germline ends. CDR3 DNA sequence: TGTGCCATGGGGGGTGCTCGGGCCAAAAACATTCAGTACTTC. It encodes CAMGGARAKNIQYF.

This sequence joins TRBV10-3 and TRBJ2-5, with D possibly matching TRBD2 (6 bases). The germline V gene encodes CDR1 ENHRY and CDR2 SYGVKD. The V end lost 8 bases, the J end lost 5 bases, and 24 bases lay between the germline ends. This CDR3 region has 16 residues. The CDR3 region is CAIATGDSGMRETQYF. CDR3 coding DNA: TGTGCCATCGCGACGGGGGATAGCGGAATGAGGGAGACCCAGTACTTC.

CDR3 nucleotides: TGCGCCAGCAGCCAAGAACAAGAGCGGGAGGGGGAGCAGTACTTC. It translates to CASSQEQEREGEQYF. This rearrangement joins TRBV4-1 to TRBJ2-7; TRBD2 matches at 10 bases. CDR3 length equals 15 residues. Germline V CDR1 and CDR2: MGHRA, YSYEKL. The trim removed 0 bases at V and 7 bases at J, leaving 6 bases unmatched.

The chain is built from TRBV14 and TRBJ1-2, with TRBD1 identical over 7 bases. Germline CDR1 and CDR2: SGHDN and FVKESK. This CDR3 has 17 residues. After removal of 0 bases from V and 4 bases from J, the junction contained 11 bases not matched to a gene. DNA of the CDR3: TGTGCCAGCAGCCAAGATCGCGAGGGGGCCTCTGTCTATGGCTACACCTTC. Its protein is CASSQDREGASVYGYTF.

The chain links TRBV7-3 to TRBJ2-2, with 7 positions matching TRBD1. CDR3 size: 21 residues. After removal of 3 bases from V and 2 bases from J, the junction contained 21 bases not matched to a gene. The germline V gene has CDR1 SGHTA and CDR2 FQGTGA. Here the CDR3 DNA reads TGTGCCAGCAGCTTCCTACTCCCTGGGACAGTCCGAACCCCTAACACCGGGGAGCTGTTTTTT. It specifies CASSFLLPGTVRTPNTGELFF.

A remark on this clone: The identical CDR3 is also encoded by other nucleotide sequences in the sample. The CDR3 DNA is TGTGCCAGCAGCCAGGGGACAGGGGGCAATCAGCCCCAGCATTTT. Translated: CASSQGTGGNQPQHF. V and J are TRBV3-1 (or the pseudogene TRBV3-2) and TRBJ1-5; 10 bases are shared with TRBD1. V dropped 3 bases and J dropped 2; count of bases not matched to a gene: 1. Germline CDR1 reads LGHDT; CDR2 reads YNNKEL (reference sequence). There are 15 residues in the CDR3.

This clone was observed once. CDR3 amino acids: CASSIGIQGETQYF. Written as DNA, the CDR3 is TGTGCCAGTAGTATAGGCATACAGGGAGAGACCCAGTACTTC. The chain joins TRBV19 to TRBJ2-5; maybe TRBD1 (6 bases). V dropped 1 base and J dropped 4 bases, with 10 bases sitting between them. The germline CDR1 and CDR2 sequences are LNHDA and SQIVND (reference sequence). The CDR3 is 14 residues long.

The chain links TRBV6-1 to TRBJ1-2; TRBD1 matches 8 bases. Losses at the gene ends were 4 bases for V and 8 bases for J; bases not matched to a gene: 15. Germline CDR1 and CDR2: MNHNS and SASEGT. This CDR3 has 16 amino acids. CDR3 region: CASSADVDRDFYGYTF. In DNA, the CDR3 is TGTGCCAGCAGTGCCGATGTGGACAGGGATTTTTACGGCTACACCTTC.

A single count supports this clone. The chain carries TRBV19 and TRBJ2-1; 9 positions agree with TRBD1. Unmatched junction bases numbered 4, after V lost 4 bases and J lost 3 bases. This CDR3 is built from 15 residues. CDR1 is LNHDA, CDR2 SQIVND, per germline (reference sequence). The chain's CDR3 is CASSKQGAFYNEQFF. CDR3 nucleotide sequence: TGTGCCAGTAGTAAACAGGGGGCTTTCTACAATGAGCAGTTCTTC. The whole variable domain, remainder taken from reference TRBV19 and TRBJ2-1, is DGGITQSPKYLFRKEGQNVTLSCEQNLNHDAMYWYRQDPGQGLRLIYYSQIVNDFQKGDIAEGYSVSREKKESFPLTVTSAQKNPTAFYLCASSKQGAFYNEQFFGPGTRLTVL.

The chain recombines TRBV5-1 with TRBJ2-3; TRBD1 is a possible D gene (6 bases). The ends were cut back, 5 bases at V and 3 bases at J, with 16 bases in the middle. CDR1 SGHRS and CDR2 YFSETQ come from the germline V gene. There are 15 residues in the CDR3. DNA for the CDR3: TGCGCCAGCAGATCAATGGGGGCCTCGACAGATACGCAGTATTTT. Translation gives CASRSMGASTDTQYF. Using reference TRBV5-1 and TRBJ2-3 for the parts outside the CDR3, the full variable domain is KAGVTQTPRYLIKTRGQQVTLSCSPISGHRSVSWYQQTPGQGLQFLFEYFSETQRNKGNFPGRFSGRQFSNSRSEMNVSTLELGDSALYLCASRSMGASTDTQYFGPGTRLTVL.

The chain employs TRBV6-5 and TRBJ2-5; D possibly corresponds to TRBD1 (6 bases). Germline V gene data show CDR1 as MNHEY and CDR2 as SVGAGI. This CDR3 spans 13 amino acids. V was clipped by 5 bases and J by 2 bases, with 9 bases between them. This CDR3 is CASSLDRQETQYF. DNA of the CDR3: TGTGCCAGCAGTCTAGACAGGCAAGAGACCCAGTACTTC.

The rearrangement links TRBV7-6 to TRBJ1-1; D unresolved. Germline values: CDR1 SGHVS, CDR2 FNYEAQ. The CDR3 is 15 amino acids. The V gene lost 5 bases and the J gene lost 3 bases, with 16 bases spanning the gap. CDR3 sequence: CASSPNPGLYTEAFF. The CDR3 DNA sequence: TGTGCCAGCAGCCCGAATCCAGGACTCTACACTGAAGCTTTCTTT. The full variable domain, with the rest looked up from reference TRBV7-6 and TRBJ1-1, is GAGVSQSPRYKVTKRGQDVALRCDPISGHVSLYWYRQALGQGPEFLTYFNYEAQQDKSGLPNDRFSAERPEGSISTLTIQRTEQRDSAMYRCASSPNPGLYTEAFFGQGTRLTVV.

The CDR3 DNA sequence: TGTGCCAGCAGTCCCTATAGGACAGGGGTTTTCGTGAACACTGAAGCTTTCTTT. Protein sequence: CASSPYRTGVFVNTEAFF. The chain employs TRBV27 and TRBJ1-1, with 9 nucleotides matching TRBD1. The germline V gene has CDR1 MNHEY and CDR2 SMNVEV (reference sequence). Losses at the gene ends were 5 bases for V and 0 bases for J; bases not matched to a gene: 13. This CDR3 contains 18 residues.

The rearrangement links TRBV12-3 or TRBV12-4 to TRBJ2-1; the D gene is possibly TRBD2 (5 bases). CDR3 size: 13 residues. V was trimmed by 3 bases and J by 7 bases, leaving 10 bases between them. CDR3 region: CASSLRATNEQFF. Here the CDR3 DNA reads TGTGCCAGCAGTTTGAGGGCTACGAATGAGCAGTTCTTC.

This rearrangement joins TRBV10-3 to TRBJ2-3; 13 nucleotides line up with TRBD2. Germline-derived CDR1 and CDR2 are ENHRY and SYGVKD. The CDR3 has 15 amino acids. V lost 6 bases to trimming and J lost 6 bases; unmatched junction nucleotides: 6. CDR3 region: CAIRGLAGVRDTQYF. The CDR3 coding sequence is TGTGCCATCAGAGGACTAGCGGGAGTTAGGGATACGCAGTATTTT.

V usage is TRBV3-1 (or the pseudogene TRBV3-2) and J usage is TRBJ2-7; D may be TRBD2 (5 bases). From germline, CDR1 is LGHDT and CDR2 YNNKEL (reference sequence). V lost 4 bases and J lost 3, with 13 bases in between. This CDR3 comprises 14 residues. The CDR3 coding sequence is TGTGCCAGCAGCCGTGGAGGCCTCTTCTACGAGCAGTACTTC. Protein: CASSRGGLFYEQYF.

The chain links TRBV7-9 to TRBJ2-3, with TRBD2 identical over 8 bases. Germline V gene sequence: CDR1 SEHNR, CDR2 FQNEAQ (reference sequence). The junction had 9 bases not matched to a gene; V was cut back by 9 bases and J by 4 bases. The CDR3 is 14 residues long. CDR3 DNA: TGTGCCAGTCTAAGCGGGAGAGGGGCAGATACGCAGTATTTT. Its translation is CASLSGRGADTQYF.

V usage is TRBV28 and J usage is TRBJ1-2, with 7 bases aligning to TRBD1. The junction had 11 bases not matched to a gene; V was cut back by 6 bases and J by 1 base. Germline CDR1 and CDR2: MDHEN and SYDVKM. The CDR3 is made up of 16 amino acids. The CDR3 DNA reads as TGTGCCAGCAGCCTCTCCCGACAGGGCAATAACTATGGCTACACCTTC. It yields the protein CASSLSRQGNNYGYTF.

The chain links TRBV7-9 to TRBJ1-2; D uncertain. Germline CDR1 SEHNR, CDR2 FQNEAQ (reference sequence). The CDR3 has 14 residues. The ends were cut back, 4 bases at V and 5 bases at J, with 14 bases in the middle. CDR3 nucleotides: TGTGCCAGCAGCTCGCTTTTCCAACGGTATGGCTACACCTTC. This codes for CASSSLFQRYGYTF. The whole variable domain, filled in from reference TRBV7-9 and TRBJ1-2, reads DTGVSQNPRHKITKRGQNVTFRCDPISEHNRLYWYRQTLGQGPEFLTYFQNEAQLEKSRLLSDRFSAERPKGSFSTLEIQRTEQGDSAMYLCASSSLFQRYGYTFGSGTRLTVV.

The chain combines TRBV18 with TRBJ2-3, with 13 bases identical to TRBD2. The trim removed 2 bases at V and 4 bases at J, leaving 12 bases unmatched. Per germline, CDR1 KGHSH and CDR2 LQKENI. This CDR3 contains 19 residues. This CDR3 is CASSPKLGTSGARADTQYF. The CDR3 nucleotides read TGTGCCAGCTCACCAAAATTGGGGACTAGCGGGGCCAGGGCAGATACGCAGTATTTT.

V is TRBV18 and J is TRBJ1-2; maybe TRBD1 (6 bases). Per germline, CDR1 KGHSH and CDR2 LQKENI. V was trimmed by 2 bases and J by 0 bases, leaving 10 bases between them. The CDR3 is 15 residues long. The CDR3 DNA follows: TGTGCCAGCTCACCAAACCGGGACACTAACTATGGCTACACCTTC. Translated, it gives CASSPNRDTNYGYTF.

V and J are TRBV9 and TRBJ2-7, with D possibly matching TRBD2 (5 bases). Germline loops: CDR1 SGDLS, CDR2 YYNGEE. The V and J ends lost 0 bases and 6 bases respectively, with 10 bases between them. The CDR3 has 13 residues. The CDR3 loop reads CASSVGGEGEQYF. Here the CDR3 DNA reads TGTGCCAGCAGCGTAGGGGGAGAGGGCGAGCAGTACTTC. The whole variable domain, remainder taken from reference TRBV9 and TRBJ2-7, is DSGVTQTPKHLITATGQRVTLRCSPRSGDLSVYWYQQSLDQGLQFLIQYYNGEERAKGNILERFSAQQFPDLHSELNLSSLELGDSALYFCASSVGGEGEQYFGPGTRLTVT.

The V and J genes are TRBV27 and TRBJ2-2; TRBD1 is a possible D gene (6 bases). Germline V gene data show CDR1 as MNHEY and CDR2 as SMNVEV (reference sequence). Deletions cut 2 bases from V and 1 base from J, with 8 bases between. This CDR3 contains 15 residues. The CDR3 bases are TGTGCCAGCAGTTTAAAACAGGGGAACACCGGGGAGCTGTTTTTT. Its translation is CASSLKQGNTGELFF.

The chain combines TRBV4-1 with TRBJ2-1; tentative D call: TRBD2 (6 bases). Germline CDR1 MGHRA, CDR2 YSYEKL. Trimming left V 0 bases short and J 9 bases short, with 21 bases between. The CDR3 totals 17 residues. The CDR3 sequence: CASSQEVSAGPQGEQFF. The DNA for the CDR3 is TGCGCCAGCAGCCAAGAGGTCTCTGCGGGGCCCCAGGGTGAGCAGTTCTTC.

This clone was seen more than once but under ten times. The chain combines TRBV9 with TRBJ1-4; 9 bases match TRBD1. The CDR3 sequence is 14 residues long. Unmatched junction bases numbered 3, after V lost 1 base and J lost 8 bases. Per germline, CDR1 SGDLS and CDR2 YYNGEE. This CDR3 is CASSVRTGEEKLFF. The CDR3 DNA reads TGTGCCAGCAGCGTAAGGACAGGGGAGGAAAAACTGTTTTTT.